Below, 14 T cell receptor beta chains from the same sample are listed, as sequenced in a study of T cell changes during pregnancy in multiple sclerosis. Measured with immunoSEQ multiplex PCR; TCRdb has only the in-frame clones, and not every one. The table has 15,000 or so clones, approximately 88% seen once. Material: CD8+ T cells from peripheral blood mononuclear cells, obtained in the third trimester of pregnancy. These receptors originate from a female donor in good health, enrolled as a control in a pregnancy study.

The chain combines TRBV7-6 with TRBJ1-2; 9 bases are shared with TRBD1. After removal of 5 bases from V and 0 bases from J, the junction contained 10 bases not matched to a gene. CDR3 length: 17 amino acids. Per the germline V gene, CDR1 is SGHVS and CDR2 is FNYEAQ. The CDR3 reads CASSQLDGTGTNYGYTF. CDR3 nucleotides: TGTGCCAGCAGCCAGTTGGACGGGACAGGGACTAACTATGGCTACACCTTC.

This CDR3 reads CASSLETSGNNEQFF. The DNA for the CDR3 is TGTGCCAGCAGCTTGGAGACTAGCGGAAACAATGAGCAGTTCTTC. V usage is TRBV5-6 and J usage is TRBJ2-1, with 9 bases lining up with TRBD2. After removal of 0 bases from V and 5 bases from J, the junction contained 3 bases not matched to a gene. Germline V gene sequence: CDR1 SGHDT, CDR2 YYEEEE. The CDR3 extends over 15 amino acids.

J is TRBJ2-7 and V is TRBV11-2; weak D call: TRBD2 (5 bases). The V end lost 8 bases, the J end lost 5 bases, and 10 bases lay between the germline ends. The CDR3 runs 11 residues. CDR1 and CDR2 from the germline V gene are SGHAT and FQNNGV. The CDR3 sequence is CASVRGDEQYF. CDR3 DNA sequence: TGTGCCAGCGTTCGGGGTGACGAGCAGTACTTC.

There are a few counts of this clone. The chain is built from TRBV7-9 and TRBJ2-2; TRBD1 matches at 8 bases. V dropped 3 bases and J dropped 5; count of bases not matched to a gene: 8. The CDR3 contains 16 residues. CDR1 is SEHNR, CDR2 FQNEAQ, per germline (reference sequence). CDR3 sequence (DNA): TGTGCCAGCAGCTTCCAGGGGGACAGGTATACCGGGGAGCTGTTTTTT. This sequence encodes CASSFQGDRYTGELFF.

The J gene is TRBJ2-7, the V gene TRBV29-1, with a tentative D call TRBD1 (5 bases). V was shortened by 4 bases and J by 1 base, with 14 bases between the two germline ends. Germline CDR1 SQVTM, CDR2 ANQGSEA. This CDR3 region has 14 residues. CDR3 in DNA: TGCAGCGTTGCGCCAGGGATTCGATCCTACGAGCAGTACTTC. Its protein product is CSVAPGIRSYEQYF.

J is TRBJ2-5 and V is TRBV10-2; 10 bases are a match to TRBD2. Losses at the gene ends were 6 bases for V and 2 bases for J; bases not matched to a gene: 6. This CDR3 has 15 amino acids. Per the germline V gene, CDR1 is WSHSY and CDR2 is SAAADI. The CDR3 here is CASSQIAGGQETQYF. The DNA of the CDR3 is TGCGCCAGCAGCCAAATAGCGGGGGGACAAGAGACCCAGTACTTC.

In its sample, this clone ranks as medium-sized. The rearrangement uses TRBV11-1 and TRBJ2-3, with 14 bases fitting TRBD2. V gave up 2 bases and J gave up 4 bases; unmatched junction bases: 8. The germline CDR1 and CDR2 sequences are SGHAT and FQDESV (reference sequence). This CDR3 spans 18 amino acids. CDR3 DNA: TGTGCCAGCAGCTTAATTCGACTAGCGGGAGGGCCGGCAGATACGCAGTATTTT. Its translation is CASSLIRLAGGPADTQYF.

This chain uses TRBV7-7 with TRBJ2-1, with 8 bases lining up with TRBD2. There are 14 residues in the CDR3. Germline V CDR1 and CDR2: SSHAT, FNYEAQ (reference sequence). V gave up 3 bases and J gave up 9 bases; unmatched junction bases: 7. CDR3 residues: CASSLREAQGEQFF. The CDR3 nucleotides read TGTGCCAGCAGCTTGCGGGAGGCCCAAGGTGAGCAGTTCTTC.

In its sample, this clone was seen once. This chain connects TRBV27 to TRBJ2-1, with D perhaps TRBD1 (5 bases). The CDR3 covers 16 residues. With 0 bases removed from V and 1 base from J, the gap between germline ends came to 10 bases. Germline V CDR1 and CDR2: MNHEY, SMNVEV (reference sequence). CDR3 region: CASSLSLGESYNEQFF. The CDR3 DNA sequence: TGTGCCAGCAGTTTATCGCTAGGGGAATCCTACAATGAGCAGTTCTTC.

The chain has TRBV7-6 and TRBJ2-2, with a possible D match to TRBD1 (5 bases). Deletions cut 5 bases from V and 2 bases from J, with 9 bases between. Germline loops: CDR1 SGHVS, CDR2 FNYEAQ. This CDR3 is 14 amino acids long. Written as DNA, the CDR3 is TGTGCCAGCAGCGGGCAGGGTAACACCGGGGAGCTGTTTTTT. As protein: CASSGQGNTGELFF.

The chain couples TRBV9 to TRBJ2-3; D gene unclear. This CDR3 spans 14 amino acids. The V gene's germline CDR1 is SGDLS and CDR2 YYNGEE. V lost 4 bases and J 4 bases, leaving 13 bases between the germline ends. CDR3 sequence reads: CASSPHGAADTQYF. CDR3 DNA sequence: TGTGCCAGCAGCCCCCATGGAGCCGCAGATACGCAGTATTTT. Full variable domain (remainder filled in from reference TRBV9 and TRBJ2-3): DSGVTQTPKHLITATGQRVTLRCSPRSGDLSVYWYQQSLDQGLQFLIQYYNGEERAKGNILERFSAQQFPDLHSELNLSSLELGDSALYFCASSPHGAADTQYFGPGTRLTVL.

CDR3 DNA sequence: TGTGCCTGGAGTACCCAGGGGAACACCGGGGAGCTGTTTTTT. It specifies CAWSTQGNTGELFF. The chain employs TRBV30 and TRBJ2-2; the D gene is possibly TRBD1 (5 bases). V gave up 2 bases and J gave up 1 base, with 8 bases separating them. Per germline, CDR1 GTSNPN and CDR2 SVGIG (reference sequence). CDR3 size: 14 residues.

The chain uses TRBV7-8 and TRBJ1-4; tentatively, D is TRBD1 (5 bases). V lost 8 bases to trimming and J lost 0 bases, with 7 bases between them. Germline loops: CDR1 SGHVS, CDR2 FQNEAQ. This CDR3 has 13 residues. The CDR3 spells CASGAATNEKLFF. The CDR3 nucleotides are TGTGCCAGCGGGGCAGCAACTAATGAAAAACTGTTTTTT.

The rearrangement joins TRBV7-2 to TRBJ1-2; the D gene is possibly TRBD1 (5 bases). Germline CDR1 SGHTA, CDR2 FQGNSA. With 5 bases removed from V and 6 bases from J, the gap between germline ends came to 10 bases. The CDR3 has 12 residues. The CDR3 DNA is TGTGCCAGCAGCCCCGGAGGGGATGGCTACACCTTC. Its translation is CASSPGGDGYTF. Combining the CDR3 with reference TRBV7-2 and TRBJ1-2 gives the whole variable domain GAGVSQSPSNKVTEKGKDVELRCDPISGHTALYWYRQSLGQGLEFLIYFQGNSAPDKSGLPSDRFSAERTGGSVSTLTIQRTQQEDSAVYLCASSPGGDGYTFGSGTRLTVV.